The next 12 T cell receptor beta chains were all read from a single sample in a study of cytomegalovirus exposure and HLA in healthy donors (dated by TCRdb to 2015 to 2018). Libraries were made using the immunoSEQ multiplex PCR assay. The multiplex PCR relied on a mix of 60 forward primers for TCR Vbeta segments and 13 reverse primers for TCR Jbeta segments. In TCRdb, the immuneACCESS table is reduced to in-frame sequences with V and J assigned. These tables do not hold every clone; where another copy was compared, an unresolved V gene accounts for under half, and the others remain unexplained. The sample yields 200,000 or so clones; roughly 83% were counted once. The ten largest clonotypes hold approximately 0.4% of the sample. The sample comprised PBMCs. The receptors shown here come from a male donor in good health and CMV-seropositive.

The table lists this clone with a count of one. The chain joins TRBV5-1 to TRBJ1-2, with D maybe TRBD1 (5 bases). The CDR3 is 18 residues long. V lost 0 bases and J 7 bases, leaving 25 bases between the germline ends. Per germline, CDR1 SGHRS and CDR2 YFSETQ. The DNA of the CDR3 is TGCGCCAGCAGCTTGGATTTTACAGGAAAGCGAGGAGGGTTTGGCTACACCTTC. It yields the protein CASSLDFTGKRGGFGYTF.

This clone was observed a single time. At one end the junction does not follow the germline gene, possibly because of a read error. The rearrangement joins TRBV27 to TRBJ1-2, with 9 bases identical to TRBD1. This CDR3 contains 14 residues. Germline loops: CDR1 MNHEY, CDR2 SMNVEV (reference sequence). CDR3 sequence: CAGSPGQGGYGYTF. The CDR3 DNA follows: TGTGCCGGCAGTCCGGGACAGGGTGGGTATGGCTACACCTTC.

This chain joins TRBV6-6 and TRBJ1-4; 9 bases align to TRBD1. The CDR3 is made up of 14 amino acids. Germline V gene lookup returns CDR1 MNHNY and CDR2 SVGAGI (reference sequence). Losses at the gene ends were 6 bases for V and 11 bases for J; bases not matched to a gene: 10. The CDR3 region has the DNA TGTGCCAGCAGCCCCGACAGGGGGTTACGCAAACTGTTTTTT. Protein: CASSPDRGLRKLFF.

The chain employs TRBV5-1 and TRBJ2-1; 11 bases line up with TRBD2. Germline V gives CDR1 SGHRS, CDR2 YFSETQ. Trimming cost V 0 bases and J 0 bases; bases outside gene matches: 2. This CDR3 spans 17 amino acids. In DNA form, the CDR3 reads TGCGCCAGCAGCTTGGGACTAGCGGGGCGCTCCTACAATGAGCAGTTCTTC. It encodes CASSLGLAGRSYNEQFF.

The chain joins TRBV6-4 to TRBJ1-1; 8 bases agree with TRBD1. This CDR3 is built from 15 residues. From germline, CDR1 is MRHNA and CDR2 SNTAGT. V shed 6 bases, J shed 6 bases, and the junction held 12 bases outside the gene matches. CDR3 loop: CASRKEDREIAEAFF. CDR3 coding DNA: TGTGCCAGCAGGAAAGAGGACAGGGAAATAGCTGAAGCTTTCTTT.

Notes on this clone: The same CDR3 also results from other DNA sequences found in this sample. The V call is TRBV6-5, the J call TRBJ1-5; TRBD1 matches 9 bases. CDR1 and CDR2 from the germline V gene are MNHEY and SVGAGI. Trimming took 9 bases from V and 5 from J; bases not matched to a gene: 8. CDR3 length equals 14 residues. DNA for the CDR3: TGTGCCAGTTTACAGGGGGCTAGTCATCAGCCCCAGCATTTT. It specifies CASLQGASHQPQHF.

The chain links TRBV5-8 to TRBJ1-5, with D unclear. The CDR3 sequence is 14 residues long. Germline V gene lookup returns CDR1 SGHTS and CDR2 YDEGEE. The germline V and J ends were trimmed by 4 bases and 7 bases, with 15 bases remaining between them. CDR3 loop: CASSTEVGGQPQHF. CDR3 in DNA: TGTGCCAGCAGCACGGAGGTAGGCGGGCAGCCCCAGCATTTT.

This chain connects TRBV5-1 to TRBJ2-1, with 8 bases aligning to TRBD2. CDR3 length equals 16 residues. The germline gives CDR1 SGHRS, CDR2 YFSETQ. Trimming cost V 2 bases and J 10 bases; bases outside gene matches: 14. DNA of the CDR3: TGCGCCAGCAGCTTCTTGTCCGGGGGGGCCGGGGGAGAGCAGTTCTTC. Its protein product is CASSFLSGGAGGEQFF.

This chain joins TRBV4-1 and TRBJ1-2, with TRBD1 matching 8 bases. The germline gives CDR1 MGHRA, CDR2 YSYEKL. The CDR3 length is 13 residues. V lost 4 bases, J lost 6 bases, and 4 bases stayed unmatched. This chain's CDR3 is CASSPGQGHGYTF. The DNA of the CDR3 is TGCGCCAGCAGCCCAGGACAGGGCCATGGCTACACCTTC.

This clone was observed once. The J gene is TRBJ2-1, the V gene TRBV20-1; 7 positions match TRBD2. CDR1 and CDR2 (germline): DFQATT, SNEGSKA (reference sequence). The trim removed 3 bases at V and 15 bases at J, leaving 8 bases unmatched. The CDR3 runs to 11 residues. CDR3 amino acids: CSASLSGYVFF. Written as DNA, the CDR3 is TGCAGTGCTAGTCTTAGCGGGTATGTGTTCTTC.

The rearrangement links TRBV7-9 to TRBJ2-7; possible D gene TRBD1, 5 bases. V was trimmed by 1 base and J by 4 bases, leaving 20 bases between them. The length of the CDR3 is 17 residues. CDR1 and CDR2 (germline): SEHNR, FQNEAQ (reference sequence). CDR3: CASSLVSGQAGVYEQYF. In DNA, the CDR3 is TGTGCCAGCAGCTTAGTTTCTGGACAAGCTGGGGTTTACGAGCAGTACTTC.

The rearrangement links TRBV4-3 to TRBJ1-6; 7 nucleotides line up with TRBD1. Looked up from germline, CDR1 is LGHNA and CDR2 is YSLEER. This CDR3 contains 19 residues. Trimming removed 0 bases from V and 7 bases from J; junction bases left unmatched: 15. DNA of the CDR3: TGCGCCAGCAGCCAAGATCTGAGCGTCGAGGGGGCGAAGAATTCACCCCTCCACTTT. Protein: CASSQDLSVEGAKNSPLHF.